This TCR beta chain was obtained from a study of blood T cell repertoires in COVID-19. Authors' processing steps: Estimation of nucleated cell counts was performed using reference gene primer amplification. Clones were read by immunoSEQ multiplex PCR, and TCRdb kept only the in-frame ones, dropping some. V and J calls and clone size are as listed in that table; D and trimming were resolved from the DNA. The table has about 160,000 clones, roughly 93% seen once. J was trimmed by 5 bases and V by 6 bases; bases with no gene match: 5. The length of the CDR3 is 15 residues. The germline gives CDR1 MNHEY, CDR2 SVGEGT.

V usage is TRBV6-2 or TRBV6-3 and J usage is TRBJ1-5; TRBD1 aligns across 12 bases. The source is a man aged 18 to 29 with acute or convalescent COVID-19. The source material was peripheral blood. The DNA for the CDR3 is TGTGCCAGCAGCCCAGGGACAGGGGGCCATCAGCCCCAGCATTTT. The encoded protein is CASSPGTGGHQPQHF.